This TCR beta chain stems from a study of blood T cell repertoires in COVID-19. Study overall: Samples representing acute and convalescent COVID-19 were sourced from the United States, Italy and Spain. Nucleic acid was either cDNA or gDNA, and it came from T cells, B-cell-depleted T cells, or PBMCs.

Per the study methods: From reference gene primer amplification, estimates of nucleated cell counts were derived. Clones were sequenced by immunoSEQ multiplex PCR, and TCRdb holds only the in-frame ones, with some missing. V, J and clone size were drawn from that table, and D and trimming were deduced from the DNA. Seen here are 150,000 to 200,000 clones, roughly 85% observed once, and the top ten hold under 5.5%. V dropped 3 bases and J dropped 4 bases, with 17 bases sitting between them. The CDR3 spans 15 residues. Germline lookup yields CDR1 DFQATT and CDR2 SNEGSKA (reference sequence). The clonotype originates from a woman aged 25 to 39 with acute or convalescent COVID-19. The sample consisted of peripheral blood. The J gene is TRBJ2-3, the V gene TRBV20-1; D perhaps matches TRBD1 (6 bases). The CDR3 region has the DNA TGCAGTGCTAGTCTGTTCCACAGGGATGCAGATACGCAGTATTTT. It translates to CSASLFHRDADTQYF.